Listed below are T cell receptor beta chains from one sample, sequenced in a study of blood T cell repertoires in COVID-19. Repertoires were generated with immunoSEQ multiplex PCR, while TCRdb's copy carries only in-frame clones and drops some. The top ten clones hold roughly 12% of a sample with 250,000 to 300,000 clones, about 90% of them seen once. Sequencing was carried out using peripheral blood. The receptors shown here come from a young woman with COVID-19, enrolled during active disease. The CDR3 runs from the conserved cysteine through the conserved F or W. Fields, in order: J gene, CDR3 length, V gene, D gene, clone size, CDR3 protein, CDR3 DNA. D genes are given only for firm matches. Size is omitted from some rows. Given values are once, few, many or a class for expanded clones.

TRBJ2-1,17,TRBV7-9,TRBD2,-,CASSNTRGGPNYNEQFF,TGTGCCAGCAGCAACACCCGGGGGGGGCCTAACTACAATGAGCAGTTCTTC
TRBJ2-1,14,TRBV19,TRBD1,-,CASSPGTEYNEQFF,TGTGCCAGTAGTCCTGGGACAGAGTACAATGAGCAGTTCTTC
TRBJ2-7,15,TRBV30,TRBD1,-,CAWSSGQGLSYEQYF,TGTGCCTGGAGTAGCGGACAGGGACTCTCCTACGAGCAGTACTTC
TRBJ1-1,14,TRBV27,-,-,CASTSGGSGTEAFF,TGTGCCAGCACGAGCGGGGGGAGCGGCACTGAAGCTTTCTTT
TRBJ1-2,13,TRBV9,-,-,CASSPSGSHDYTF,TGTGCCAGCAGCCCCTCGGGATCCCACGACTACACCTTC
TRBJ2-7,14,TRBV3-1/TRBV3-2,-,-,CASSQEGVSYEQYF,TGTGCCAGCAGCCAAGAAGGGGTTTCCTACGAGCAGTACTTC
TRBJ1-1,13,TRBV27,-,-,CASRPTGNTEAFF,TGTGCCAGCAGACCTACAGGGAACACTGAAGCTTTCTTT
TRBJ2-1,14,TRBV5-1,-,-,CASSLPRQNDEQFF,TGCGCCAGCAGCTTGCCCAGACAGAACGATGAGCAGTTCTTC
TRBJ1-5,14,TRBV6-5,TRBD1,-,CASSYLQGAQPQHF,TGTGCCAGCAGTTATTTACAGGGGGCGCAGCCCCAGCATTTT
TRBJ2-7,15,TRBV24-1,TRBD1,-,CATSDPRDRFHEQYF,TGTGCCACCAGTGACCCCCGGGACAGGTTCCACGAGCAGTACTTC
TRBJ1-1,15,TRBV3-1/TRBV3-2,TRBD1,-,CASSQDWDRGEKAFF,TGTGCCAGCAGCCAAGATTGGGACAGGGGCGAAAAGGCTTTCTTT
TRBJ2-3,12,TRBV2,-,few,CASSRSTDTQYF,TGTGCCAGCAGCAGATCCACAGATACGCAGTATTTT
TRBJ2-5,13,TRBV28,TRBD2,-,CASGTSGGVTQYF,TGTGCCAGCGGGACTAGCGGGGGCGTGACCCAGTACTTC
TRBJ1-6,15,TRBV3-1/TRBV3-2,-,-,CASSQMDRYNSPLHF,TGTGCCAGCAGCCAAATGGACAGATATAATTCACCCCTCCACTTT
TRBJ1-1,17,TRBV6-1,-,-,CASSALGRTPGGTEAFF,TGTGCCAGCAGTGCACTCGGACGTACCCCGGGGGGCACTGAAGCTTTCTTT
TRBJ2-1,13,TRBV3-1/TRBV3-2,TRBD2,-,CASSPTSGDEQFF,TGTGCCAGCAGCCCGACTAGCGGGGATGAGCAGTTCTTC
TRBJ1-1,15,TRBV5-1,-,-,CASSLEALLNTEAFF,TGCGCCAGCAGCTTGGAAGCCCTGCTGAACACTGAAGCTTTCTTT
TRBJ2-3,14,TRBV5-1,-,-,CASSRGGGTDTQYF,TGCGCCAGCAGCCGGGGTGGGGGGACAGATACGCAGTATTTT
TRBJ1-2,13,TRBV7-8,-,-,CATTPEGAGGYTF,TGTGCCACTACCCCGGAAGGGGCTGGTGGCTACACCTTC
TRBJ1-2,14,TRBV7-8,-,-,CATYPGSPNYGYTF,TGTGCCACCTACCCGGGTAGCCCTAACTATGGCTACACCTTC
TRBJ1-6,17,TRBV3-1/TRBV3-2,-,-,CASSQDVERFYNSPLHF,TGTGCCAGCAGCCAAGATGTAGAGCGGTTTTATAATTCACCCCTCCACTTT
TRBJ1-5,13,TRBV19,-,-,CASTPFGPQPQHF,TGTGCCAGTACCCCGTTTGGCCCTCAGCCCCAGCATTTT
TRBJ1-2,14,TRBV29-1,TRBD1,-,CSVFTGGGNYGYTF,TGCAGCGTTTTTACAGGGGGCGGTAACTATGGCTACACCTTC
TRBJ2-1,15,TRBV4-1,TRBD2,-,CASSLHPGGNNEQFF,TGCGCCAGCAGCCTACACCCGGGGGGAAACAATGAGCAGTTCTTC
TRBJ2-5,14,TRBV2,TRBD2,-,CASRSGGAGETQYF,TGTGCCAGCAGAAGCGGGGGGGCTGGGGAGACCCAGTACTTC
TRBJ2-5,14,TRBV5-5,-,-,CASSLVRGKETQYF,TGTGCCAGCAGCTTGGTTCGGGGGAAAGAGACCCAGTACTTC
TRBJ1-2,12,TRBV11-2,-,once,CASSSGLHGYTF,TGTGCCAGCAGCTCCGGGTTACATGGCTACACCTTC
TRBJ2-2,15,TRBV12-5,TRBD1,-,CASGPQGAGTGELFF,TGTGCTAGTGGCCCTCAGGGGGCGGGCACCGGGGAGCTGTTTTTT
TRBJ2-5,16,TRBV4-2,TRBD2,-,CASSRPNPSGEETQYF,TGTGCCAGCAGCCGGCCAAACCCCAGCGGGGAAGAGACCCAGTACTTC
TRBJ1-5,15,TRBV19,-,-,CASSTTGQRGQPQHF,TGTGCCAGTAGTACAACCGGACAGCGCGGTCAGCCCCAGCATTTT
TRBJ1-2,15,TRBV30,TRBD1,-,CAWRGYETGVYGYTF,TGTGCCTGGAGGGGCTATGAGACAGGGGTTTATGGCTACACCTTC
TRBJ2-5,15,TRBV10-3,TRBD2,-,CAISPTSGAPETQYF,TGTGCCATCAGTCCCACTAGCGGGGCCCCAGAGACCCAGTACTTC
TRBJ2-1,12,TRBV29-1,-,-,CSVAPNYNEQFF,TGCAGCGTTGCCCCAAACTACAATGAGCAGTTCTTC
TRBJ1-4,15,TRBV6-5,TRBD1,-,CASRADRAPNEKLFF,TGTGCCAGCAGGGCGGACAGGGCGCCTAATGAAAAACTGTTTTTT
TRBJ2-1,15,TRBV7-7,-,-,CASSLSPGSHNEQFF,TGTGCCAGCAGCTTATCTCCCGGGAGTCACAATGAGCAGTTCTTC
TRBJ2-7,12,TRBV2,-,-,CATRDFSYEQYF,TGTGCCACCCGGGACTTCTCCTACGAGCAGTACTTC
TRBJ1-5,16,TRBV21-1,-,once,CASSKRTGRNLQPQHF,TGTGCCAGCAGCAAACGGACAGGGAGGAACCTTCAGCCCCAGCATTTT
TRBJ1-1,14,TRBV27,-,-,CASTWGLINTEAFF,TGTGCCAGCACGTGGGGACTGATAAACACTGAAGCTTTCTTT
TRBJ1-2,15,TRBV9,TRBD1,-,CASSTEGQASYGYTF,TGTGCCAGCAGCACCGAAGGACAGGCTAGCTATGGCTACACCTTC
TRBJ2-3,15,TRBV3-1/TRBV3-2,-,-,CASSHYRSGTDTQYF,TGTGCCAGCAGCCATTATCGAAGCGGCACAGATACGCAGTATTTT
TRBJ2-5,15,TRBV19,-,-,CASTPSGLIGETQYF,TGTGCCAGCACCCCCTCGGGGTTAATTGGAGAGACCCAGTACTTC
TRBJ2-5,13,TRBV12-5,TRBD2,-,CASGSGLEETQYF,TGTGCTAGTGGTTCCGGACTAGAAGAGACCCAGTACTTC
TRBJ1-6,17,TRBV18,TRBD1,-,CASSEDRGATGGSPLHF,TGTGCCAGCTCAGAGGACAGGGGAGCCACTGGGGGTTCACCCCTCCACTTT
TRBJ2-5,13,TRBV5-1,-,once,CASSFSPEETQYF,TGCGCCAGCAGCTTTTCCCCCGAAGAGACCCAGTACTTC
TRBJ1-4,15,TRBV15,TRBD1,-,CATRDRGRANEKLFF,TGTGCCACGCGGGACAGGGGACGAGCTAATGAAAAACTGTTTTTT
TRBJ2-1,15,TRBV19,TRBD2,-,CASSVTGTSGNEQFF,TGTGCCAGTAGTGTTACCGGGACTAGCGGAAATGAGCAGTTCTTC
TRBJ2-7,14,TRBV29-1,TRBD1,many,CSVYPGQGPYEQYF,TGCAGCGTTTACCCGGGACAGGGTCCCTACGAGCAGTACTTC
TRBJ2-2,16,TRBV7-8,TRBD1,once,CASSLGAGGTGGELFF,TGTGCCAGCAGCTTAGGTGCAGGGGGCACGGGCGGGGAGCTGTTTTTT
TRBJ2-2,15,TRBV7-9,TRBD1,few,CASSPWTGNTGELFF,TGTGCCAGCAGCCCCTGGACAGGGAACACCGGGGAGCTGTTTTTT